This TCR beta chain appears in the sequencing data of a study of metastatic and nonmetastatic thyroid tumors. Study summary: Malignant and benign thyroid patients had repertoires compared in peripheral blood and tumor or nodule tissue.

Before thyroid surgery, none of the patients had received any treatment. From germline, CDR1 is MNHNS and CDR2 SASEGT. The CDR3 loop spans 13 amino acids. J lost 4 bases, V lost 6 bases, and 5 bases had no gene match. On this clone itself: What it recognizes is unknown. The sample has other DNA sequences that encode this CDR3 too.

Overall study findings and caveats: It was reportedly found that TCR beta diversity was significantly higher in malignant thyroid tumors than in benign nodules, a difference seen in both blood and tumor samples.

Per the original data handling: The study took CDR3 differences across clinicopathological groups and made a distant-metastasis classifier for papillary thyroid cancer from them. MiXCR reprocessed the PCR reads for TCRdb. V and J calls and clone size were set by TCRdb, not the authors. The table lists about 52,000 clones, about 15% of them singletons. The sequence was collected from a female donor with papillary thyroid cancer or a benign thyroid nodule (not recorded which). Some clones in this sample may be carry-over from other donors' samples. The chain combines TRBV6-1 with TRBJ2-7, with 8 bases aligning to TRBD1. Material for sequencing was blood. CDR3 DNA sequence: TGTGCCAGCAGAGGACAGGGAGCATACGAGCAGTACTTC. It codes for CASRGQGAYEQYF.